This T cell receptor beta chain is drawn from a study of blood T cell repertoires in COVID-19. Study-level information: COVID-19 samples from acute and convalescent phases originated in the United States, Italy and Spain. T cells, B-cell-depleted T cells, or PBMCs provided the cDNA or gDNA that served as material.

Assay used: immunoSEQ multiplex PCR; TCRdb lists only in-frame clones, some missing. The sample records about 200,000 clones, roughly 90% being singletons. The age range of participants was about 18 to 95 years, with residence in around 22 US areas. Before they entered the study, exposed participants had met a COVID-19 case within 2 weeks. Germline CDR1 MNHNS, CDR2 SASEGT. Between the trimmed V and J ends, which lost 6 bases and 3 bases, there was a span of 12 bases. The CDR3 runs 14 residues. This clone was counted once. The sample was PBMCs or T cells enriched from blood (not recorded which). The chain has TRBV6-1 and TRBJ2-1, with D maybe TRBD2 (7 bases). The receptor was derived from a woman in her twenties or thirties who had been exposed to COVID-19. The CDR3 DNA reads TGTGCCAGCAGGGGCGGGGGCCTCTACAATGAGCAGTTCTTC. This sequence encodes CASRGGGLYNEQFF.